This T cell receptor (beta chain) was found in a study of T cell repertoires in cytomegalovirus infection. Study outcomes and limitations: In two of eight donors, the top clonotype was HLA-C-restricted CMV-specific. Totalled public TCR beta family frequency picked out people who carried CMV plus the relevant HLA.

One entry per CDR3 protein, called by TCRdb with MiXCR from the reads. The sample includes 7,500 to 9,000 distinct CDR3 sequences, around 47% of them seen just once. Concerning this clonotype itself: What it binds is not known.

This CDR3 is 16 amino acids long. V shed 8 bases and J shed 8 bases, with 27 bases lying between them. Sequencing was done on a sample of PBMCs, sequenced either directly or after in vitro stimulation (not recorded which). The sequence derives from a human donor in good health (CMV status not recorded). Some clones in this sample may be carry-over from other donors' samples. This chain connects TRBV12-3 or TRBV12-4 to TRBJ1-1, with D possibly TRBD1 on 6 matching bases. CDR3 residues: CASHLRVSKQGTEAFF. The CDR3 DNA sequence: TGTGCCAGCCACCTAAGGGTTTCCAAACAGGGCACGGAAGCTTTCTTT.